The next 21 T cell receptor beta chains were all read from a single sample in a study of molecular identifiers for immune sequencing clone quantification. TCRdb reprocessed the PCR reads with MiXCR, giving one entry per CDR3 protein. The sample holds about 630,000 distinct CDR3 sequences, about 25% seen once. Input material: naive CD8+ T cells from blood, with Jurkat cell RNA spiked in. Subset specified: FACS-sorted CD8+CD4-CCR7+CD45RA+ naive T cells. The receptors were sampled from a human donor in good health. Some libraries in this study had Jurkat cell RNA spiked in.

Comment on this clonotype: The junction differs from germline at one of its ends, possibly a read error. The chain combines TRBV4-2 with TRBJ2-1; 10 nucleotides match TRBD2. Germline loops: CDR1 LGHNA, CDR2 YNFKEQ. The CDR3 runs 17 residues. The CDR3 nucleotides read TGTGCCAGCAGCCCAGGGACTAGCGAGAGCTCCTACAATGAGCAGTCCTTC. Amino acid sequence: CASSPGTSESSYNEQSF.

This clonotype was counted at least ten times. The junction does not match germline at one end; this may be a read error. The chain is built from TRBV5-3 and TRBJ2-7, with 9 positions matching TRBD1. TRBV5-3 is an ORF, and what it does is uncertain. The CDR3 is 14 residues long. The CDR3 DNA follows: TGTGCCAGCAGCTTGGGGACAGGGTTCTACGAGCAGTACTTC. Its protein product is CASSLGTGFYEQYF.

This clonotype was found many times. V and J are TRBV4-1 and TRBJ2-7, with D hard to call. Germline loops: CDR1 MGHRA, CDR2 YSYEKL. V lost 1 base and J lost 6, with 10 bases in between. This CDR3 has 13 residues. The DNA for the CDR3 is TGCGCCAGCAGCCAAGTTGCGCCCCTCGAGCAGTACTTC. Its translation is CASSQVAPLEQYF.

This clonotype was counted between two and nine times. The chain uses TRBV29-1 and TRBJ1-2; 9 bases are a match to TRBD1. Germline CDR1 SQVTM, CDR2 ANQGSEA. Trimming at V came to 7 bases and at J to 6 bases, leaving 9 bases not matched to a gene. The CDR3 runs to 13 residues. The CDR3 bases are TGCAGCGGAGCCGGGACAGGGATGGATGGCTACACCTTC. It yields the protein CSGAGTGMDGYTF.

This clonotype was counted many times. The V and J genes are TRBV28 and TRBJ2-4; TRBD2 might be the D (6 bases). Germline CDR1 reads MDHEN; CDR2 reads SYDVKM. The CDR3 contains 14 residues. V gave up 8 bases and J gave up 3 bases, with 14 bases separating them. The CDR3 reads CASFPSVGKNIQYF. CDR3 nucleotide sequence: TGTGCCAGCTTCCCTAGCGTGGGCAAAAACATTCAGTACTTC.

The chain carries TRBV7-6 and TRBJ2-7; maybe TRBD2 (5 bases). Trimming removed 5 bases at V and 6 bases at J, with 23 bases between. CDR1 SGHVS and CDR2 FNYEAQ come from the germline V gene. The CDR3 length is 16 residues. DNA for the CDR3: TGTGCCAGCAGCGCGGAGGTTGGGCTGACCCCATTCGAGCAGTACTTC. Its protein is CASSAEVGLTPFEQYF.

This clonotype was seen more than once but under ten times. The chain uses TRBV20-1 and TRBJ2-3; 11 nucleotides agree with TRBD2. The V segment lost 4 bases and the J segment 3 bases; nucleotides outside the gene matches: 6. The CDR3 consists of 15 residues. Germline CDR1 is DFQATT and CDR2 is SNEGSKA (reference sequence). Here the CDR3 reads CSAKRASGRTDTQYF. The CDR3 DNA reads TGCAGTGCTAAGAGGGCTAGCGGGAGGACAGATACGCAGTATTTT.

The V call is TRBV4-1, the J call TRBJ1-1, with D possibly matching TRBD1 (5 bases). V was trimmed by 4 bases and J by 1 base, leaving 10 bases between them. Looked up from germline, CDR1 is MGHRA and CDR2 is YSYEKL. The CDR3 is made up of 14 amino acids. The CDR3 is CASSRPGTNTEAFF. CDR3 DNA: TGCGCCAGCAGCCGGCCGGGGACGAACACTGAAGCTTTCTTT.

This clonotype was seen at least ten times. The rearrangement uses TRBV19 and TRBJ2-7; D is perhaps TRBD1 (6 bases). The V gene's germline CDR1 is LNHDA and CDR2 SQIVND (reference sequence). V was pared by 5 bases and J by 0 bases, with 14 bases between. The CDR3 length is 15 residues. In nucleotides, the CDR3 is TGTGCCAGTAGTGCTGGGACATTGAGCTCCTACGAGCAGTACTTC. Translating gives CASSAGTLSSYEQYF.

The sample holds a few counts of this clonotype. This may arise from a read error, as a much more abundant clone is one base away. As the CDR3 is not closed by the conserved phenylalanine or tryptophan, this likely results from a read error. V and J are TRBV7-2 and TRBJ2-1; the D gene is possibly TRBD2 (6 bases). Trimming pared 1 base from V and 6 bases from J, leaving 16 bases between. Germline CDR1 and CDR2: SGHTA and FQGNSA. This CDR3 contains 16 residues. The CDR3 nucleotides are TGTGCCAGCAGCTTAGATAGAACGGGACTTTTCAATGAGCAGTTCTCC. Translating it yields CASSLDRTGLFNEQFS.

About this clonotype itself: A much larger clone sits a single nucleotide away, making a read error possible. The chain combines TRBV6-5 with TRBJ1-4; D unclear. CDR3 length: 14 residues. Germline V CDR1 and CDR2: MNHEY, SVGAGI. V lost 2 bases, J lost 10 bases, and 14 bases lay in between. CDR3 in amino acids: CASSYNSGDGKLFF. CDR3 nucleotide sequence: TGTGCCAGCAGTTACAACTCAGGAGATGGAAAACTGTTTTTT.

To note about this clonotype: A much bigger clone sits one base away, suggesting this may be a read error. This sequence joins TRBV5-1 and TRBJ2-7, with a tentative D call TRBD1 (5 bases). CDR3 length: 13 residues. From germline, CDR1 is SGHRS and CDR2 YFSETQ. Trimming left V 4 bases short and J 5 bases short, with 13 bases between. CDR3 sequence (DNA): TGCGCCAGCAGCCTGGACACTTCCCACGAGCAGTACTTC. This gives the protein CASSLDTSHEQYF.

The V call is TRBV5-1, the J call TRBJ1-1; the match to TRBD1 covers 9 bases. The junction had 11 bases not matched to a gene; V was cut back by 9 bases and J by 8 bases. The CDR3 has 13 amino acids. Germline CDR1 reads SGHRS; CDR2 reads YFSETQ. DNA for the CDR3: TGCGCCAATAACTCCGGGACAGGGACCGAAGCTTTCTTT. Translation: CANNSGTGTEAFF.

V gene TRBV4-2 combines with J gene TRBJ2-2; either TRBD1 or TRBD2 may fit D (5 bases each). The CDR3 extends over 16 amino acids. CDR1 LGHNA and CDR2 YNFKEQ come from the germline V gene. Between the trimmed V and J ends, which lost 4 bases and 5 bases, there was a span of 17 bases. The CDR3 DNA is TGTGCCAGCAGCCCAAAGGGACGCGAGATAACCGGGGAGCTGTTTTTT. This translates into CASSPKGREITGELFF.

This clonotype was observed many times. The chain links TRBV5-1 to TRBJ2-7; D is undetermined. Trimming removed 0 bases from V and 6 bases from J, with 10 bases in between. CDR3 length: 13 amino acids. Germline V gene sequence: CDR1 SGHRS, CDR2 YFSETQ. DNA of the CDR3: TGCGCCAGCAGCTTGGGCAGAGTTACCGAGCAGTACTTC. Protein: CASSLGRVTEQYF. The full variable domain, its missing parts supplied by reference TRBV5-1 and TRBJ2-7, is KAGVTQTPRYLIKTRGQQVTLSCSPISGHRSVSWYQQTPGQGLQFLFEYFSETQRNKGNFPGRFSGRQFSNSRSEMNVSTLELGDSALYLCASSLGRVTEQYFGPGTRLTVT.

This clonotype was seen ten or more times. The J gene is TRBJ2-7, the V gene TRBV4-1; tentatively, D is TRBD1 or TRBD2 (5 bases each). V shed 0 bases and J shed 9 bases, with 18 bases lying between them. CDR3 length equals 15 residues. Germline values: CDR1 MGHRA, CDR2 YSYEKL. CDR3 residues: CASSQERVTGQRQYF. The CDR3 nucleotides read TGCGCCAGCAGCCAAGAGAGGGTTACGGGGCAGAGGCAGTACTTC.

There are many counts of this clonotype. The genes are TRBV5-4 and TRBJ1-1, with a tentative D call TRBD1 (6 bases). V was clipped by 4 bases and J by 4 bases, with 29 bases between them. Germline V gene sequence: CDR1 SGHNT, CDR2 YYREEE (reference sequence). The CDR3 is 19 amino acids. The CDR3 loop reads CASSHTLRGRMGVSTEAFF. The CDR3 DNA sequence: TGTGCCAGCAGCCATACACTCAGGGGTCGGATGGGTGTAAGCACTGAAGCTTTCTTT.

J is TRBJ2-2 and V is TRBV27; D unresolved. Per the germline V gene, CDR1 is MNHEY and CDR2 is SMNVEV (reference sequence). The V end was cut by 4 bases, the J end by 2 bases, with 8 bases between. This CDR3 contains 14 residues. In DNA, the CDR3 is TGTGCCAGCAGTTCTGATACAAACACCGGGGAGCTGTTTTTT. As protein: CASSSDTNTGELFF.

The chain has TRBV19 and TRBJ2-7; TRBD1 might be the D (5 bases). This CDR3 has 13 amino acids. Germline CDR1 and CDR2: LNHDA and SQIVND (reference sequence). V shed 7 bases and J shed 3 bases, with 13 bases lying between them. The CDR3 sequence: CASTSGINYEQYF. CDR3 DNA sequence: TGTGCCAGTACTTCAGGGATCAACTACGAGCAGTACTTC.

The chain combines TRBV6-2 or TRBV6-3 with TRBJ2-7, with 9 nucleotides matching TRBD2. With V trimmed by 6 bases and J by 1 base, 7 bases remained unmatched. CDR1 is MNHEY and CDR2 is SVGEGT in the germline V gene. This CDR3 has 15 amino acids. CDR3 nucleotide sequence: TGTGCCAGCAGAGGTAGCGGGGGCACATCCTACGAGCAGTACTTC. This gives the protein CASRGSGGTSYEQYF.

In the case of this clonotype: A much larger clone lies one base from this, so it may be a read error. The rearrangement links TRBV18 to TRBJ2-7; tentative D call: TRBD2 (6 bases). The CDR3 covers 15 residues. Germline V lookup: CDR1 KGHSH, CDR2 LQKENI. The CDR3 loop reads CASSDHLGGAYGQYF. In DNA form, the CDR3 reads TGTGCCAGCTCCGACCACCTGGGGGGTGCCTACGGGCAGTACTTC.